Sequencing of this T cell receptor beta chain was carried out in a study of blood T cells in healthy people across ages. Findings and caveats of the study: Higher naive T cell percentage went strongly together with higher TCR beta diversity. Relative to aged donors, long-lived donors carried more naive CD4+ cells and displayed higher diversity. TCR beta diversity per million T cells fell roughly linearly with age.

A J-beta primer mix and a sample-barcoded 5' primer were used in a second PCR of about 7 to 12 cycles. One entry per CDR3 protein results from TCRdb running MiXCR on the 5' RACE reads. The sample yields over 950,000 distinct CDR3 sequences, approximately 50% seen once. In its sample, this clonotype was seen a few times. As yet, its antigen is unknown. Between the trimmed V and J ends, which lost 6 bases and 4 bases, there was a span of 18 bases. Germline values: CDR1 MDHEN, CDR2 SYDVKM. The length of the CDR3 is 15 residues. The TCR was taken from a woman aged 60-75 years in good health. Sample: blood. The chain recombines TRBV28 with TRBJ1-1, with a possible D match to TRBD1 (6 bases). The CDR3 sequence: CASSRRQVGGTEAFF. In nucleotides, the CDR3 is TGTGCCAGCAGCCGTCGACAGGTGGGAGGCACTGAAGCTTTCTTT. The whole variable domain, remainder taken from reference TRBV28 and TRBJ1-1, is DVKVTQSSRYLVKRTGEKVFLECVQDMDHENMFWYRQDPGLGLRLIYFSYDVKMKEKGDIPEGYSVSREKKERFSLILESASTNQTSMYLCASSRRQVGGTEAFFGQGTRLTVV.